What follows are 31 T cell receptor beta chains derived from one specimen sequenced in a study of T cell responses to AZD1222 COVID-19 vaccine. Sequencing used immunoSEQ multiplex PCR; TCRdb keeps in-frame clones, though not all of them. The data contain about 120,000 clones, around 90% of them seen just once; the ten biggest clones take up approximately 8.4%. This specimen consisted of peripheral blood, obtained on day 0 of AZD1222 vaccination. The receptors derive from an adult in good health.

The chain uses TRBV6-6 and TRBJ2-7, with 9 bases matching TRBD1. Germline CDR1 is MNHNY and CDR2 is SVGAGI (reference sequence). V lost 2 bases and J lost 7; bases outside the gene matches: 3. The CDR3 length is 13 residues. The CDR3 here is CASSYGTGREQYF. CDR3 in DNA: TGTGCCAGCAGTTACGGGACAGGGCGGGAGCAGTACTTC.

The CDR3: CASSFEWTVYNEQFF. The CDR3 DNA follows: TGTGCCAGCAGTTTTGAGTGGACGGTCTACAATGAGCAGTTCTTC. This sequence joins TRBV28 and TRBJ2-1; D call uncertain. V was cut by 3 bases and J by 3 bases, with 12 bases left in between. There are 15 residues in the CDR3. CDR1 and CDR2 (germline): MDHEN, SYDVKM. Variable domain in full (rest from reference TRBV28 and TRBJ2-1): DVKVTQSSRYLVKRTGEKVFLECVQDMDHENMFWYRQDPGLGLRLIYFSYDVKMKEKGDIPEGYSVSREKKERFSLILESASTNQTSMYLCASSFEWTVYNEQFFGPGTRLTVL.

The chain joins TRBV5-1 to TRBJ2-5; 11 nucleotides line up with TRBD2. This CDR3 is 16 amino acids long. Germline-derived CDR1 and CDR2 are SGHRS and YFSETQ. Trimming at V came to 4 bases and at J to 3 bases, leaving 8 bases not matched to a gene. DNA for the CDR3: TGCGCCAGCAGCCTACCTAGCGGGAGGAGTGAAGAGACCCAGTACTTC. Translated, it gives CASSLPSGRSEETQYF.

This chain links TRBV3-1 (or the pseudogene TRBV3-2) with TRBJ1-1; D not resolved. Germline lookup yields CDR1 LGHDT and CDR2 YNNKEL (reference sequence). V lost 1 base to trimming and J lost 0 bases, with 12 bases between them. The CDR3 has 16 residues. The CDR3, as DNA: TGTGCCAGCAGCCAAGTCGCAGAACCTTTGAACACTGAAGCTTTCTTT. Protein product: CASSQVAEPLNTEAFF.

The chain has TRBV30 and TRBJ1-4; D is perhaps TRBD1 (6 bases). The CDR3 covers 17 residues. V was shortened by 4 bases and J by 3 bases, with 21 bases between the two germline ends. CDR1 and CDR2 from the germline V gene are GTSNPN and SVGIG (reference sequence). CDR3 protein: CAWMAGDTFRANEKLFF. CDR3 bases: TGTGCCTGGATGGCGGGGGACACCTTTCGGGCTAATGAAAAACTGTTTTTT. The full variable domain, completed using reference TRBV30 and TRBJ1-4, is SQTIHQWPATLVQPVGSPLSLECTVEGTSNPNLYWYRQAAGRGLQLLFYSVGIGQISSEVPQNLSASRPQDRQFILSSKKLLLSDSGFYLCAWMAGDTFRANEKLFFGSGTQLSVL.

This rearrangement joins TRBV29-1 to TRBJ2-7; 12 nucleotides line up with TRBD2. The germline V gene encodes CDR1 SQVTM and CDR2 ANQGSEA. V trimming: 6 bases; J trimming: 2 bases; junction bases outside the gene matches: 5. The CDR3 runs 14 residues. The CDR3 protein is CSVLGLAGTYEQYF. The CDR3 DNA is TGCAGCGTCCTAGGACTAGCGGGGACCTACGAGCAGTACTTC.

CDR3 region: CASSLEARVNEQFF. In DNA, the CDR3 is TGTGCCAGCAGCTTAGAGGCCAGGGTTAATGAGCAGTTCTTC. The chain links TRBV7-2 to TRBJ2-1; D is possibly TRBD1 (5 bases). Looked up from germline, CDR1 is SGHTA and CDR2 is FQGNSA. Trimming cost V 1 base and J 7 bases, with 11 bases left between them. The CDR3 has 14 residues.

The J gene is TRBJ1-1, the V gene TRBV6-6, with a weak D call TRBD1 (6 bases). V lost 6 bases and J 4 bases, leaving 30 bases between the germline ends. The CDR3 is 19 amino acids. Germline assignment: CDR1 MNHNY and CDR2 SVGAGI (reference sequence). CDR3 in DNA: TGTGCCAGCAGCTCCCGGGACAAACTCTCTCCTCCCCGTCCCACTGAAGCTTTCTTT. It encodes CASSSRDKLSPPRPTEAFF.

The CDR3 DNA reads as TGTGCCAGCAGCGTAGTGCCCCTTGGAAACACCATATATTTT. Protein: CASSVVPLGNTIYF. The chain carries TRBV9 and TRBJ1-3, with D unresolved. The CDR3 extends over 14 amino acids. Between the trimmed V and J ends, which lost 0 bases and 3 bases, there was a span of 7 bases. Germline V gene data show CDR1 as SGDLS and CDR2 as YYNGEE.

The gene calls are TRBV6-1 and TRBJ1-2; D call uncertain. In germline, CDR1 is MNHNS, CDR2 SASEGT. Trimming removed 2 bases at V and 4 bases at J, with 14 bases between. The CDR3 has 15 residues. The CDR3 DNA sequence: TGTGCCAGCAGTGAATCAACTAGCGGCTTCTATGGCTACACCTTC. Translated, it gives CASSESTSGFYGYTF.

The chain employs TRBV28 and TRBJ1-3, with D perhaps matching TRBD1 (6 bases). The V end was cut by 8 bases, the J end by 0 bases, with 14 bases between. The CDR3 is 15 residues long. Germline CDR1 and CDR2: MDHEN and SYDVKM. The CDR3 nucleotides are TGTGCCAGCGGGTCCCAGGGGCGCTCTGGAAACACCATATATTTT. It encodes CASGSQGRSGNTIYF.

The chain carries TRBV19 and TRBJ1-5; 8 positions agree with TRBD1. The CDR3 loop spans 14 amino acids. The germline CDR1 and CDR2 sequences are LNHDA and SQIVND (reference sequence). V lost 8 bases to trimming and J lost 4 bases; unmatched junction nucleotides: 7. The DNA for the CDR3 is TGTGCCAGTTCTGACAGGGGCGGGAATCAGCCCCAGCATTTT. Amino acid sequence: CASSDRGGNQPQHF.

The rearrangement joins TRBV20-1 to TRBJ2-6, with D hard to call. The CDR3 consists of 13 residues. V was pared by 3 bases and J by 1 base, with 4 bases between. Germline lookup yields CDR1 DFQATT and CDR2 SNEGSKA (reference sequence). The CDR3 spells CSASLSGANVLTF. CDR3 nucleotide sequence: TGCAGTGCTAGTCTTTCTGGGGCCAACGTCCTGACTTTC.

This chain uses TRBV29-1 with TRBJ2-1; D call uncertain. The CDR3 is 11 residues long. Trimming took 4 bases from V and 8 from J, leaving 9 bases between them. Germline assignment: CDR1 SQVTM and CDR2 ANQGSEA. CDR3 DNA: TGCAGCGTTGGGCGACAAGATGAGCAGTTCTTC. It translates to CSVGRQDEQFF.

This clone was detected once. The genes are TRBV11-2 and TRBJ1-2, with D maybe TRBD1 (5 bases). This CDR3 has 13 amino acids. The V gene's germline CDR1 is SGHAT and CDR2 FQNNGV. The V end lost 2 bases, the J end lost 4 bases, and 8 bases lay between the germline ends. CDR3 DNA: TGTGCCAGCAGCTTACGGGGGATCTATGGCTACACCTTC. As protein: CASSLRGIYGYTF.

The J gene is TRBJ2-5, the V gene TRBV11-2; maybe TRBD2 (5 bases). The CDR3 length is 11 residues. Germline V CDR1 and CDR2: SGHAT, FQNNGV. The V gene lost 4 bases and the J gene lost 8 bases, with 8 bases spanning the gap. CDR3 bases: TGTGCCAGCAGCTCGCGGGCCACCCAGTACTTC. As protein: CASSSRATQYF. Using reference TRBV11-2 and TRBJ2-5 for the parts outside the CDR3, the full variable domain is EAGVAQSPRYKIIEKRQSVAFWCNPISGHATLYWYQQILGQGPKLLIQFQNNGVVDDSQLPKDRFSAERLKGVDSTLKIQPAKLEDSAVYLCASSSRATQYFGPGTRLLVL.

This clone appeared a single time. The chain recombines TRBV6-8 with TRBJ2-1; no definite D call. Per germline, CDR1 MNHGY and CDR2 SAAAGT. With 7 bases removed from V and 7 bases from J, the gap between germline ends came to 20 bases. The CDR3 is 15 residues long. This CDR3 is CASKGLRHHFNEQFF. For the CDR3, the DNA is TGTGCCAGCAAAGGTCTAAGGCATCATTTTAATGAGCAGTTCTTC.

The chain is built from TRBV4-2 and TRBJ1-2; no clear D. This CDR3 region has 16 residues. Germline V CDR1 and CDR2: LGHNA, YNFKEQ. Trimming took 1 base from V and 3 from J, leaving 15 bases between them. The CDR3 spells CASSQVTLPGDYGYTF. CDR3 nucleotide sequence: TGTGCCAGCAGCCAAGTGACACTACCGGGTGACTATGGCTACACCTTC.

Details on this clone: The junction shows a germline mismatch at one end, possibly a read error. The V and J genes are TRBV27 and TRBJ2-7; no reliable D call. The germline V gene encodes CDR1 MNHEY and CDR2 SMNVEV (reference sequence). The CDR3 consists of 13 residues. In nucleotides, the CDR3 is TGTGCCAGCAGTTTTGGACCTACCTACAAGCAGTACTTC. Its translation: CASSFGPTYKQYF.

J is TRBJ1-2 and V is TRBV7-9, with D possibly matching TRBD1 (5 bases). The V gene lost 1 base and the J gene lost 7 bases, with 16 bases spanning the gap. The germline V gene has CDR1 SEHNR and CDR2 FQNEAQ (reference sequence). The CDR3 extends over 15 amino acids. Here the CDR3 DNA reads TGTGCCAGCAGCTTAGAACAGCAGGGTTATTCTGGCTACACCTTC. It specifies CASSLEQQGYSGYTF.

This clone was observed a single time. The chain is built from TRBV5-1 and TRBJ1-1; D is perhaps TRBD1 (6 bases). The CDR3 extends over 14 amino acids. Germline CDR1 and CDR2: SGHRS and YFSETQ. Between the trimmed V and J ends, which lost 4 bases and 0 bases, there was a span of 10 bases. This CDR3 reads CASSGDRMNTEAFF. Written as DNA, the CDR3 is TGCGCCAGCAGCGGTGACAGGATGAACACTGAAGCTTTCTTT.

The chain joins TRBV18 to TRBJ1-5, with D tentatively TRBD1 (5 bases). The germline V gene has CDR1 KGHSH and CDR2 LQKENI. The CDR3 extends over 14 amino acids. Trimming left V 3 bases short and J 5 bases short, with 11 bases between. The CDR3 DNA is TGTGCCAGCTCACCCTTGTTGGGGGATCAGCCCCAGCATTTT. The encoded protein is CASSPLLGDQPQHF.

This clone has just one count. The chain couples TRBV11-2 to TRBJ1-1; 10 nucleotides line up with TRBD1. The germline V gene has CDR1 SGHAT and CDR2 FQNNGV. With 8 bases clipped from V and 6 bases from J, the junction kept 12 bases outside the gene matches. This CDR3 spans 15 amino acids. For the CDR3, the DNA is TGTGCCAGCCTCCTCCCCGGGACAGGGGCGGCTGAAGCTTTCTTT. This encodes CASLLPGTGAAEAFF.

The V gene is TRBV3-1 (or the pseudogene TRBV3-2), the J gene TRBJ2-7, with 9 nucleotides matching TRBD1. The germline CDR1 and CDR2 sequences are LGHDT and YNNKEL (reference sequence). The V segment lost 2 bases and the J segment 5 bases; nucleotides outside the gene matches: 7. The CDR3 is 15 amino acids. DNA of the CDR3: TGTGCCAGCAGCCAACCGGGACAGGGAATCCACGAGCAGTACTTC. It codes for CASSQPGQGIHEQYF.

Only a few counts were recorded for this clone. The rearrangement links TRBV28 to TRBJ1-1; no clear D gene. The V gene lost 10 bases and the J gene lost 4 bases, with 13 bases spanning the gap. Germline values: CDR1 MDHEN, CDR2 SYDVKM. This CDR3 has 12 amino acids. The CDR3 coding sequence is TGTGCCACCTGGGGTCTGAGCACTGAAGCTTTCTTT. Amino acids: CATWGLSTEAFF. The full variable domain, its missing parts supplied by reference TRBV28 and TRBJ1-1, is DVKVTQSSRYLVKRTGEKVFLECVQDMDHENMFWYRQDPGLGLRLIYFSYDVKMKEKGDIPEGYSVSREKKERFSLILESASTNQTSMYLCATWGLSTEAFFGQGTRLTVV.

The V and J genes are TRBV15 and TRBJ2-1, with 8 bases that match TRBD2. The germline V gene has CDR1 LNHNV and CDR2 YYDKDF (reference sequence). This CDR3 is built from 16 residues. V shed 2 bases, J shed 8 bases, and the junction held 11 bases outside the gene matches. The CDR3 DNA follows: TGTGCCACCAGCAGATCCCTAGCGGGTAACTGGGATGAGCAGTTCTTC. Protein: CATSRSLAGNWDEQFF.

The chain links TRBV5-1 to TRBJ1-1, with D perhaps matching TRBD1 (6 bases). Germline lookup yields CDR1 SGHRS and CDR2 YFSETQ. The ends were cut back, 1 base at V and 4 bases at J, with 8 bases in the middle. CDR3 length: 13 amino acids. CDR3 coding DNA: TGCGCCAGCAGCTTGACAGGGTCCACTGAAGCTTTCTTT. It specifies CASSLTGSTEAFF.

The rearrangement uses TRBV19 and TRBJ1-5, with TRBD1 identical over 9 bases. Germline V gene sequence: CDR1 LNHDA, CDR2 SQIVND (reference sequence). CDR3 size: 17 residues. Trimming took 6 bases from V and 0 from J; bases not matched to a gene: 9. The DNA of the CDR3 is TGTGCCAGTAGCACCGGGACAGGGTCTTATAGCAATCAGCCCCAGCATTTT. Amino acids: CASSTGTGSYSNQPQHF.

The V and J genes are TRBV19 and TRBJ2-1; 7 bases map to TRBD1. V trimming: 5 bases; J trimming: 1 base; junction bases outside the gene matches: 8. Germline CDR1 and CDR2: LNHDA and SQIVND (reference sequence). There are 16 residues in the CDR3. This CDR3 is CASSATGAGSYNEQFF. CDR3 sequence (DNA): TGTGCCAGTAGTGCCACAGGGGCTGGGTCCTACAATGAGCAGTTCTTC.

The V gene is TRBV6-5, the J gene TRBJ1-6; 7 bases map to TRBD1. The CDR3 loop spans 13 amino acids. In germline, CDR1 is MNHEY, CDR2 SVGAGI. V trimming: 6 bases; J trimming: 14 bases; junction bases outside the gene matches: 10. CDR3 sequence: CASSANPGTALHF. The DNA of the CDR3 is TGTGCCAGCAGCGCTAATCCCGGGACAGCCCTCCACTTT.

The chain couples TRBV14 to TRBJ2-5; the match to TRBD2 covers 11 bases. V gave up 3 bases and J gave up 7 bases; unmatched junction bases: 7. CDR3 length equals 15 residues. CDR1 SGHDN and CDR2 FVKESK come from the germline V gene. CDR3 protein: CASSQIAGGPRTQYF. The CDR3 nucleotides are TGTGCCAGCAGCCAGATAGCGGGAGGGCCTCGGACCCAGTACTTC. Combining the CDR3 with reference TRBV14 and TRBJ2-5 gives the whole variable domain EAGVTQFPSHSVIEKGQTVTLRCDPISGHDNLYWYRRVMGKEIKFLLHFVKESKQDESGMPNNRFLAERTGGTYSTLKVQPAELEDSGVYFCASSQIAGGPRTQYFGPGTRLLVL.